A single sample is the source of the 18 T cell receptor beta chains below, sequenced in a study of cytomegalovirus exposure and HLA in healthy donors. The PCR made use of 60 Vbeta and 13 Jbeta primers. Profiled with immunoSEQ multiplex PCR; TCRdb holds only in-frame clones, not every one. The sample includes 150,000 to 200,000 clones, about 82% of them seen just once. Sample: PBMCs. Receptors were obtained from a young woman in good health and CMV-seronegative.

The chain carries TRBV9 and TRBJ2-7; weak D call: TRBD2 (5 bases). With 0 bases removed from V and 0 bases from J, the gap between germline ends came to 16 bases. Per germline, CDR1 SGDLS and CDR2 YYNGEE. CDR3 length: 17 residues. In DNA form, the CDR3 reads TGTGCCAGCAGCGTAGGTGACTGGGAGCCGTTCTCCTACGAGCAGTACTTC. Amino acids: CASSVGDWEPFSYEQYF.

The V gene is TRBV7-2, the J gene TRBJ1-2, with TRBD1 as a possible D gene (5 bases). The germline CDR1 and CDR2 sequences are SGHTA and FQGNSA. This CDR3 has 15 residues. Trimming stripped 3 bases from V and 0 bases from J, with 11 bases between. This CDR3 reads CASSFDRGPNYGYTF. CDR3 sequence (DNA): TGTGCCAGCAGCTTCGACAGAGGACCTAACTATGGCTACACCTTC. Filled out from reference TRBV7-2 and TRBJ1-2, the complete variable domain reads GAGVSQSPSNKVTEKGKDVELRCDPISGHTALYWYRQSLGQGLEFLIYFQGNSAPDKSGLPSDRFSAERTGGSVSTLTIQRTQQEDSAVYLCASSFDRGPNYGYTFGSGTRLTVV.

This chain links TRBV10-1 with TRBJ2-7, with 7 bases fitting TRBD2. This CDR3 region has 13 residues. Germline V gene data show CDR1 as WNHNN and CDR2 as SYGVQD (reference sequence). V was clipped by 11 bases and J by 4 bases; unmatched bases: 11. The chain's CDR3 is CAGVRCGSYEQYF. CDR3 nucleotide sequence: TGCGCCGGGGTGCGGTGCGGGAGTTACGAGCAGTACTTC.

The V gene is TRBV14, the J gene TRBJ2-2, with D unresolved. Germline V gene sequence: CDR1 SGHDN, CDR2 FVKESK. CDR3 size: 15 residues. Trimming removed 4 bases at V and 3 bases at J, with 12 bases between. Here the CDR3 reads CASSPAGSYTGELFF. The CDR3 DNA is TGTGCCAGCAGCCCGGCCGGGTCTTACACCGGGGAGCTGTTTTTT.

The rearrangement links TRBV19 to TRBJ2-7, with TRBD1 matching over 7 bases. Germline V gene data show CDR1 as LNHDA and CDR2 as SQIVND (reference sequence). CDR3 length: 13 amino acids. With 3 bases clipped from V and 5 bases from J, the junction kept 4 bases outside the gene matches. CDR3 in amino acids: CASSMTGFDEQYF. As DNA, the CDR3 is TGTGCCAGTAGTATGACAGGGTTCGACGAGCAGTACTTC.

Note on this clone: The sample holds other DNA sequences that translate to the same CDR3. The V call is TRBV4-3, the J call TRBJ2-3, with 10 bases matching TRBD2. The J segment lost 0 bases and the V segment lost 1 base, leaving 1 base of the junction unmatched. The CDR3 covers 16 residues. Germline CDR1 is LGHNA and CDR2 is YSLEER. This CDR3 is CASSQALAGSTDTQYF. The CDR3 DNA follows: TGCGCCAGCAGCCAAGCACTAGCGGGAAGCACAGATACGCAGTATTTT.

V and J are TRBV28 and TRBJ1-2; the match to TRBD1 covers 9 bases. Germline CDR1 MDHEN, CDR2 SYDVKM. The CDR3 length is 14 residues. With V trimmed by 7 bases and J by 7 bases, 10 bases remained unmatched. CDR3 protein: CASIGQGRRFGYTF. CDR3 nucleotides: TGTGCCAGCATTGGACAGGGGCGACGCTTTGGCTACACCTTC.

In the case of this clone: At one of its ends the junction is not consistent with the germline gene, which may arise from a read error. The chain uses TRBV19 and TRBJ1-5, with 7 bases aligning to TRBD1. Germline V gene lookup returns CDR1 LNHDA and CDR2 SQIVND (reference sequence). The CDR3 covers 14 residues. CDR3 sequence: CVSSSQGGNQPQHF. The CDR3 DNA reads as TGTGTCAGTAGTAGCCAGGGGGGCAATCAGCCCCAGCATTTT.

The chain links TRBV6-4 to TRBJ2-6; possibly TRBD1 for D (6 bases). With 0 bases removed from V and 1 base from J, the gap between germline ends came to 13 bases. Germline-derived CDR1 and CDR2 are MRHNA and SNTAGT. The CDR3 sequence is 18 residues long. The CDR3 spells CASSDSTGHASGANVLTF. The CDR3 bases are TGTGCCAGCAGTGACTCGACAGGACACGCATCTGGGGCCAACGTCCTGACTTTC.

The CDR3 loop is CASRRPDKGTQYF. DNA of the CDR3: TGTGCCAGCAGGAGACCTGACAAAGGGACCCAGTACTTC. The rearrangement links TRBV27 to TRBJ2-5; D unresolved. V dropped 6 bases and J dropped 7 bases, with 15 bases sitting between them. The germline CDR1 and CDR2 sequences are MNHEY and SMNVEV (reference sequence). The CDR3 spans 13 residues.

This sequence joins TRBV27 and TRBJ1-1; D is uncertain. The CDR3 spans 14 residues. The germline V and J ends were trimmed by 5 bases and 2 bases, with 12 bases remaining between them. CDR1 is MNHEY, CDR2 SMNVEV, per germline (reference sequence). CDR3 coding DNA: TGTGCCAGCAGTCTCCACGGGGTCAACACTGAAGCTTTCTTT. Its protein product is CASSLHGVNTEAFF.

The chain joins TRBV28 to TRBJ2-1; 7 nucleotides align to TRBD2. The CDR3 contains 16 residues. The ends lost 8 bases at V and 1 base at J; junction bases unmatched: 11. Germline CDR1 and CDR2: MDHEN and SYDVKM. The CDR3: CASAWAGVGSYNEQFF. The CDR3 coding sequence is TGTGCCAGCGCCTGGGCGGGAGTGGGGTCCTACAATGAGCAGTTCTTC.

The chain has TRBV6-4 and TRBJ2-1, with D perhaps TRBD1 (5 bases). V lost 5 bases, J lost 9 bases, and 11 bases lay in between. The CDR3 is 12 residues long. Germline values: CDR1 MRHNA, CDR2 SNTAGT. The DNA of the CDR3 is TGTGCCAGCAGTACTCCTAGGGGTGAGCAGTTCTTC. Translating gives CASSTPRGEQFF.

V is TRBV19 and J is TRBJ2-3, with 8 bases fitting TRBD2. The V gene's germline CDR1 is LNHDA and CDR2 SQIVND (reference sequence). V lost 3 bases, J lost 3 bases, and 5 bases stayed unmatched. This CDR3 is 15 amino acids long. The CDR3 is CASSMKAGETDTQYF. In nucleotides, the CDR3 is TGTGCCAGTAGTATGAAAGCGGGAGAGACAGATACGCAGTATTTT.

This chain links TRBV7-3 with TRBJ1-2, with 9 bases aligning to TRBD1. V shed 5 bases and J 6 bases; nucleotides not matched to a gene: 10. CDR1 is SGHTA and CDR2 is FQGTGA in the germline V gene. The CDR3 is 15 residues long. CDR3 sequence (DNA): TGTGCCAGCAGCCCCGGAACCGACAGGGGGGATGGCTACACCTTC. Translating gives CASSPGTDRGDGYTF.

This clone has only a few counts. CDR3 bases: TGTGCCAGCTCACCTCGTACCGGGGACCAAGAGACCCAGTACTTC. It is translated as CASSPRTGDQETQYF. This chain joins TRBV18 and TRBJ2-5; D may be TRBD2 (5 bases). CDR3 length: 15 residues. Trimming removed 3 bases at V and 0 bases at J, with 11 bases between. CDR1 is KGHSH, CDR2 LQKENI, per germline.

The genes are TRBV18 and TRBJ2-3, with D possibly matching TRBD1 (6 bases). The CDR3 totals 16 residues. In germline, CDR1 is KGHSH, CDR2 LQKENI. The V end lost 1 base, the J end lost 4 bases, and 15 bases lay between the germline ends. CDR3 DNA: TGTGCCAGCTCACCACTTGGACAGATTAGAGCAGATACGCAGTATTTT. Its protein is CASSPLGQIRADTQYF.

The chain uses TRBV7-2 and TRBJ1-3, with D possibly TRBD1 on 5 matching bases. Germline assignment: CDR1 SGHTA and CDR2 FQGNSA. Trimming pared 2 bases from V and 3 bases from J, leaving 11 bases between. This CDR3 region has 15 residues. CDR3 sequence reads: CASSLPRRDGNTIYF. CDR3 nucleotides: TGTGCCAGCAGCTTACCCCGCAGGGATGGAAACACCATATATTTT.